The 13 T cell receptor beta chains below were found in one sample sequenced in a study of CD8 T cells in Susac syndrome. With random hexamers, about 0.45 to 1 ug RNA was reverse transcribed. TCRdb used MiXCR to reprocess the immunoSEQ multiplex PCR reads, holding one entry per CDR3 protein. Here the sample spans under 200,000 distinct CDR3 sequences, 94% being singletons. The source material was CD4+ T cells from PBMCs. These receptors were taken from a human donor with Susac syndrome.

In this sample, this clonotype turned up once. This chain connects TRBV20-1 to TRBJ2-3; unclear D gene. This CDR3 spans 11 amino acids. Trimming pared 1 base from V and 1 base from J, leaving 0 bases between. In germline, CDR1 is DFQATT, CDR2 SNEGSKA (reference sequence). The CDR3: CSARGTDTQYF. The DNA for the CDR3 is TGCAGTGCTAGAGGCACAGATACGCAGTATTTT.

The chain couples TRBV5-1 to TRBJ2-5; D ambiguous. This CDR3 spans 15 amino acids. From germline, CDR1 is SGHRS and CDR2 YFSETQ. V was shortened by 0 bases and J by 0 bases, with 9 bases between the two germline ends. The CDR3 nucleotides read TGCGCCAGCAGCTTGGATGGGGTCGACCAAGAGACCCAGTACTTC. Amino acid sequence: CASSLDGVDQETQYF.

The gene calls are TRBV6-5 and TRBJ1-6, with D uncertain. This CDR3 region has 15 residues. The ends were cut back, 5 bases at V and 8 bases at J, with 16 bases in the middle. Germline loops: CDR1 MNHEY, CDR2 SVGAGI. The CDR3, as DNA: TGTGCCAGCAGTCGGGTCTCTTCCCCGGATTCACCCCTCCACTTT. Protein: CASSRVSSPDSPLHF.

The chain has TRBV6-2 or TRBV6-3 and TRBJ2-5; D is undetermined. V shed 2 bases and J shed 5 bases, with 12 bases lying between them. Germline V gives CDR1 MNHEY, CDR2 SVGEGT. CDR3 length: 14 residues. This CDR3 reads CASSYPDHGETQYF. The CDR3 nucleotides read TGTGCCAGCAGTTACCCGGACCATGGGGAGACCCAGTACTTC.

The rearrangement links TRBV27 to TRBJ1-6; tentative D call: TRBD1 (6 bases). From germline, CDR1 is MNHEY and CDR2 SMNVEV (reference sequence). This CDR3 region has 16 residues. V lost 0 bases and J lost 4, with 10 bases in between. CDR3 sequence: CASSLSGDIYNSPLHF. CDR3 DNA sequence: TGTGCCAGCAGTTTATCGGGGGACATTTATAATTCACCCCTCCACTTT.

The chain employs TRBV5-1 and TRBJ1-2; unclear D gene. V was shortened by 2 bases and J by 4 bases, with 6 bases between the two germline ends. The CDR3 is 12 residues long. The germline gives CDR1 SGHRS, CDR2 YFSETQ. CDR3 region: CASSFDVYGYTF. The DNA for the CDR3 is TGCGCCAGCAGCTTCGATGTCTATGGCTACACCTTC.

This clonotype was picked up one time. This chain connects TRBV19 to TRBJ1-5; D might be TRBD1 (6 bases). V was clipped by 8 bases and J by 7 bases, with 15 bases between them. Per the germline V gene, CDR1 is LNHDA and CDR2 is SQIVND (reference sequence). This CDR3 is 13 amino acids long. The DNA of the CDR3 is TGTGCCAGTGCTGGGGGCCCGGGACAGCCCCAGCATTTT. Protein: CASAGGPGQPQHF.

J is TRBJ1-1 and V is TRBV4-1; TRBD1 might be the D (6 bases). Germline V gives CDR1 MGHRA, CDR2 YSYEKL. The CDR3 is made up of 15 amino acids. The V end lost 3 bases, the J end lost 5 bases, and 16 bases lay between the germline ends. The CDR3 DNA follows: TGCGCCAGCAGCCACAAAACAGGGTGGGGGACTGAAGCTTTCTTT. Translated, it gives CASSHKTGWGTEAFF.

This clonotype has a handful of counts. The rearrangement joins TRBV24-1 to TRBJ2-5; 11 nucleotides match TRBD2. Germline-derived CDR1 and CDR2 are KGHDR and SFDVKD. The CDR3 contains 15 residues. V gave up 3 bases and J gave up 4 bases; unmatched junction bases: 3. CDR3 bases: TGTGCCACCAGTGATCCGGGGACTAGCGGAGAGACCCAGTACTTC. Encoded protein: CATSDPGTSGETQYF.

The chain employs TRBV20-1 and TRBJ2-5; no definite D call. This CDR3 is 11 amino acids long. The ends were cut back, 3 bases at V and 5 bases at J, with 7 bases in the middle. Looked up from germline, CDR1 is DFQATT and CDR2 is SNEGSKA (reference sequence). CDR3 protein: CSARGWETQYF. The CDR3 nucleotides are TGCAGTGCTAGGGGCTGGGAGACCCAGTACTTC.

The rearrangement joins TRBV5-4 to TRBJ2-2; 9 nucleotides align to TRBD1. CDR3 size: 15 residues. Germline V lookup: CDR1 SGHNT, CDR2 YYREEE (reference sequence). Losses at the gene ends were 1 base for V and 4 bases for J; bases not matched to a gene: 2. CDR3 DNA sequence: TGTGCCAGCAGCTTGCAGGGACAGGGCACCGGGGAGCTGTTTTTT. Its translation is CASSLQGQGTGELFF. The entire variable domain, with the rest obtained from reference TRBV5-4 and TRBJ2-2, is as follows: ETGVTQSPTHLIKTRGQQVTLRCSSQSGHNTVSWYQQALGQGPQFIFQYYREEENGRGNFPPRFSGLQFPNYSSELNVNALELDDSALYLCASSLQGQGTGELFFGEGSRLTVL.

V is TRBV2 and J is TRBJ2-7; 13 positions match TRBD2. The V gene end was trimmed by 6 bases and the J gene end by 4 bases; junction bases not matched to a gene: 6. There are 15 residues in the CDR3. CDR1 is SNHLY and CDR2 is FYNNEI in the germline V gene. The CDR3 sequence: CASSLGLAGTYEQYF. CDR3 DNA: TGTGCCAGCAGCCTGGGACTAGCGGGGACTTACGAGCAGTACTTC.

J is TRBJ1-5 and V is TRBV6-2 or TRBV6-3, with 8 positions matching TRBD1. Unmatched junction bases numbered 1, after V lost 6 bases and J lost 0 bases. This CDR3 region has 14 residues. In germline, CDR1 is MNHEY, CDR2 SVGEGT. For the CDR3, the DNA is TGTGCCAGCAGGGGACAGGTTAGCAATCAGCCCCAGCATTTT. Translated, it gives CASRGQVSNQPQHF.